This entry describes one T cell receptor (beta chain). Trimming left V 3 bases short and J 4 bases short, with 10 bases between. Germline V gives CDR1 KGHSH, CDR2 LQKENI. This CDR3 is built from 14 residues. Produced via immunoSEQ multiplex PCR; TCRdb's table is partial and in-frame only. The table has 200,000 to 250,000 clones, approximately 90% seen once. These data come from a study of blood T cell repertoires in COVID-19. Study summary: The cDNA or gDNA used as material had been derived from T cells, B-cell-depleted T cells, or PBMCs.

The chain carries TRBV18 and TRBJ1-5, with a tentative D call TRBD1 (5 bases). Source material: PBMCs or T cells enriched from blood (not recorded which). The TCR originated in a woman aged 25 to 45 who had recovered from COVID-19. The CDR3 protein is CASSPARDNQPQHF. The DNA for the CDR3 is TGTGCCAGCTCACCGGCCAGGGATAATCAGCCCCAGCATTTT.